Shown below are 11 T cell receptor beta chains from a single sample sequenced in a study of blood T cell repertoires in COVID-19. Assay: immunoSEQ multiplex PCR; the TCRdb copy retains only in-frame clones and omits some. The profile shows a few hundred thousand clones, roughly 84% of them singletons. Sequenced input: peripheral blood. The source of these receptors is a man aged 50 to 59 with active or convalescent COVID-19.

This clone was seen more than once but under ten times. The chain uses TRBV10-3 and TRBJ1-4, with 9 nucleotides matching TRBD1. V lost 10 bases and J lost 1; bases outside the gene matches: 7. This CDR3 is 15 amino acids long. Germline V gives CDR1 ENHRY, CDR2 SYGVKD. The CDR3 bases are TGTGCCAGCTCCACAGGGGGCGTAACTAATGAAAAACTGTTTTTT. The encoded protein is CASSTGGVTNEKLFF.

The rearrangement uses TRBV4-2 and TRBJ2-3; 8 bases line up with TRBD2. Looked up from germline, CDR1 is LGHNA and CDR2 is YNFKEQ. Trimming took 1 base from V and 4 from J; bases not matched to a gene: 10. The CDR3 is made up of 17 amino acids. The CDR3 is CASSQVRGGGRSDTQYF. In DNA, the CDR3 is TGTGCCAGCAGCCAAGTCCGAGGCGGGGGGAGGTCAGATACGCAGTATTTT.

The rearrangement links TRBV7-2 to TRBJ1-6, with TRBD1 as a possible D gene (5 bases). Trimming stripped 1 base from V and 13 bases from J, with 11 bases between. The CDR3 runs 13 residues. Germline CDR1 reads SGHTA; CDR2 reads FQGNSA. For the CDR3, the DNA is TGTGCCAGCAGCTTAGGAAGCAGGGTGCCCCTCCACTTT. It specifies CASSLGSRVPLHF.

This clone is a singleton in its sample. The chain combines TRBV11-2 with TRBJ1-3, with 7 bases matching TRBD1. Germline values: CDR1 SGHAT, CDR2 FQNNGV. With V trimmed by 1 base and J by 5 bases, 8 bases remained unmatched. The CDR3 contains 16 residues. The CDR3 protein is CASSLVRDSGRNTIYF. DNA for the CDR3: TGTGCCAGCAGCTTAGTACGGGACAGTGGCCGAAACACCATATATTTT.

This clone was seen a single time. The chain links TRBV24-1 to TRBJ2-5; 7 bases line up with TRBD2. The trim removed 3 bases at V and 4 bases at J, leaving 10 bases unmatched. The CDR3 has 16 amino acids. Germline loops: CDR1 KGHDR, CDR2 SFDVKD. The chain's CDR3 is CATSDKGRGGGETQYF. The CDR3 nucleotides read TGTGCCACCAGTGATAAGGGGAGGGGCGGGGGAGAGACCCAGTACTTC.

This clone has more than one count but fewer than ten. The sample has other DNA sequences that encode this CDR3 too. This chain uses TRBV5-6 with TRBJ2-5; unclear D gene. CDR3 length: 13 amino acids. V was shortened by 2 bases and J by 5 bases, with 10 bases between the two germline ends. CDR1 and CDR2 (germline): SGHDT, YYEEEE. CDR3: CASSFGTRETQYF. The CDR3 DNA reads TGTGCCAGCAGCTTCGGTACTCGGGAGACCCAGTACTTC.

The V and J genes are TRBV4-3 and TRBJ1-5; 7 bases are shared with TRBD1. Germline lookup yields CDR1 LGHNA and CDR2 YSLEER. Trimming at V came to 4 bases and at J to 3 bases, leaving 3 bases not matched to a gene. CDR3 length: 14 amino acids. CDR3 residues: CASSPGTDNQPQHF. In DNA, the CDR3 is TGCGCCAGCAGCCCAGGGACAGACAATCAGCCCCAGCATTTT.

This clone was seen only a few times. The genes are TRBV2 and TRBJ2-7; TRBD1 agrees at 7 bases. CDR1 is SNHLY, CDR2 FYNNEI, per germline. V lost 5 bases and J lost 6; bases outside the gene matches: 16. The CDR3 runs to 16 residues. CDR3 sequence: CASSPLWDSVTGEQYF. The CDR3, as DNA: TGTGCCAGCAGTCCCCTATGGGACAGCGTTACGGGCGAGCAGTACTTC. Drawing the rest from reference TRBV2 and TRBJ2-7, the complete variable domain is EPEVTQTPSHQVTQMGQEVILRCVPISNHLYFYWYRQILGQKVEFLVSFYNNEISEKSEIFDDQFSVERPDGSNFTLKIRSTKLEDSAMYFCASSPLWDSVTGEQYFGPGTRLTVT.

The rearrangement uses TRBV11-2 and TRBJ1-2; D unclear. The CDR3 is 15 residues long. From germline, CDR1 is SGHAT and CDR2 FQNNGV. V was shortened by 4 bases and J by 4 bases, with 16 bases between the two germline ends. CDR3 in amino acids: CASSSHLLSGYGYTF. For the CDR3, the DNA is TGTGCCAGCAGCTCCCACCTCCTTTCAGGCTATGGCTACACCTTC. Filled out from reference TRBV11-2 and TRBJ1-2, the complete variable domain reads EAGVAQSPRYKIIEKRQSVAFWCNPISGHATLYWYQQILGQGPKLLIQFQNNGVVDDSQLPKDRFSAERLKGVDSTLKIQPAKLEDSAVYLCASSSHLLSGYGYTFGSGTRLTVV.

CDR3 amino acids: CASSTGGPQETQYF. Here the CDR3 DNA reads TGTGCCAGTAGCACCGGCGGGCCGCAAGAGACCCAGTACTTC. The chain couples TRBV19 to TRBJ2-5; D perhaps matches TRBD2 (5 bases). Germline V gene lookup returns CDR1 LNHDA and CDR2 SQIVND (reference sequence). The CDR3 is 14 residues long. Trimming took off 6 bases at V and 2 bases at J, with 13 bases between the two ends.

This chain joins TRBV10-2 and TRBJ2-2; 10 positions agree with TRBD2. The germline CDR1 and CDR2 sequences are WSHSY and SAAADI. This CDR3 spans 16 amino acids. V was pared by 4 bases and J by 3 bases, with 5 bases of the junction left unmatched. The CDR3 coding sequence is TGCGCCAGCAGTGTTCCACTAGCGGGATACACCGGGGAGCTGTTTTTT. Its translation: CASSVPLAGYTGELFF.